These T cell receptor beta chains were read from a single sample in a study of blood T cells in healthy people across ages. TCRdb passed the 5' RACE reads through MiXCR, listing each CDR3 protein once. The table lists about 970,000 distinct CDR3 sequences, roughly 51% of them singletons. The specimen sequenced was blood. These receptors all come from a woman aged 55-69 years in good health. Each CDR3 is given with its conserved first and last residue. A D gene is named only where the DNA matches it firmly. Size values are once, few and many counts, or a class for expanded clones, and some rows have none.

D: .; size: few; J: TRBJ1-1; V: TRBV16; DNA: TGTGCCAGCAGCCAATTCGTAGACACTGAAGCTTTCTTT; CDR3: CASSQFVDTEAFF
D: TRBD2; size: few; J: TRBJ2-6; V: TRBV2; DNA: TGTGCCAGCAGTACTAGCGGGGGTTCTGGGGCCAACGTCCTGACTTTC; CDR3: CASSTSGGSGANVLTF
D: .; size: .; J: TRBJ2-7; V: TRBV18; DNA: TGTGCCAGCTCACCCGGTCCGTTCAAGGGCTACGAGCAGTACTTC; CDR3: CASSPGPFKGYEQYF
D: TRBD1; size: .; J: TRBJ2-1; V: TRBV27; DNA: TGTGCCAGCAGTTTATCCGACAGGGAAGTCTACAATGAGCAGTTCTTC; CDR3: CASSLSDREVYNEQFF
D: TRBD2; size: few; J: TRBJ2-1; V: TRBV5-1; DNA: TGCGCCAGCAGCTTGAATCCCTTAGCGGGAGCCTCCTACAATGAGCAGTTCTTC; CDR3: CASSLNPLAGASYNEQFF
D: .; size: .; J: TRBJ1-6; V: TRBV12-3/TRBV12-4; DNA: TGTGCCAGCAGAAGCGGACAGCCATCCCTCCACTTT; CDR3: CASRSGQPSLHF
D: .; size: .; J: TRBJ2-2; V: TRBV4-1; DNA: TGCGCCAGCAGCCAGCGTTCCGGGAACACCGGGGAGCTGTTTTTT; CDR3: CASSQRSGNTGELFF
D: .; size: .; J: TRBJ2-2; V: TRBV5-1; DNA: TGCGCCAGCAGCCCGGGAGTCACCGGGGAGCTGTTTTTT; CDR3: CASSPGVTGELFF
D: TRBD2; size: .; J: TRBJ2-3; V: TRBV29-1; DNA: TGCAGCGTGAGGACTAGCGGGAGTGGAGATACGCAGTATTTT; CDR3: CSVRTSGSGDTQYF
D: TRBD1; size: once; J: TRBJ2-7; V: TRBV28; DNA: TGTGCCAGCGGTACCCCTACAGGGGGGATTTACGAGCAGTACTTC; CDR3: CASGTPTGGIYEQYF
D: .; size: once; J: TRBJ2-2; V: TRBV29-1; DNA: TGCAGCGTTGAGTCCAAGGGACGGTACACCGGGGAGCTGTTTTTT; CDR3: CSVESKGRYTGELFF
D: .; size: few; J: TRBJ2-1; V: TRBV6-6; DNA: TGTGCCTGCCGATTGACGGGAGGGACAGATGAGCAGTTCTTC; CDR3: CACRLTGGTDEQFF
D: .; size: .; J: TRBJ2-3; V: TRBV13; DNA: TGTGCCAGCAGCTCGAGTGAGGGTACGCAGTATTTT; CDR3: CASSSSEGTQYF
D: .; size: .; J: TRBJ2-4; V: TRBV11-2; DNA: TGTGCCAGCAGCTGGACCCCTTCCGGGACAAGGGGAAGCATTCAGTACTTC; CDR3: CASSWTPSGTRGSIQYF
D: .; size: .; J: TRBJ2-7; V: TRBV20-1; DNA: TGCAGTGCAGGGGGGCGGGCAAGGGATGGCTACGAGCAGTACTTC; CDR3: CSAGGRARDGYEQYF
D: .; size: .; J: TRBJ2-7; V: TRBV2; DNA: TGTGCCAGCAGCGAAGGGACTGTTTACGAGCAGTACTTC; CDR3: CASSEGTVYEQYF
D: .; size: few; J: TRBJ1-2; V: TRBV3-1; DNA: TGTGCCAGCAGCCAGGCGCGGAGGGCAGAAGCTGGTGGCTACACCTTC; CDR3: CASSQARRAEAGGYTF
D: .; size: .; J: TRBJ2-5; V: TRBV11-2; DNA: TGTGCCAGCAGCCCAAAACACTCGGGGGAGACCCAGTACTTC; CDR3: CASSPKHSGETQYF
D: .; size: .; J: TRBJ2-3; V: TRBV9; DNA: TGTGCCAGCAGCGTAGATCGAGCGGACACAGATACGCAGTATTTT; CDR3: CASSVDRADTDTQYF
D: .; size: .; J: TRBJ2-7; V: TRBV28; DNA: TGTGCCAGCACCCACGTGCAGTACTTC; CDR3: CASTHVQYF
D: .; size: .; J: TRBJ1-5; V: TRBV29-1; DNA: TGCAGCGTTGACGAGGGTAGCAATCAGCCCCAGCATTTT; CDR3: CSVDEGSNQPQHF
D: .; size: .; J: TRBJ2-7; V: TRBV29-1; DNA: TGCAGCGTGGCAACAGGGAGCGGTAGTCACGAGCAGTACTTC; CDR3: CSVATGSGSHEQYF
D: .; size: .; J: TRBJ1-2; V: TRBV4-1; DNA: TGCGCCAGCAGCCAAGGAGGGGCTGGCTACACCTTC; CDR3: CASSQGGAGYTF
D: .; size: few; J: TRBJ2-3; V: TRBV28; DNA: TGTGCCAGCAAGTCTAGCACAGATACGCAGTATTTT; CDR3: CASKSSTDTQYF
D: .; size: .; J: TRBJ2-7; V: TRBV18; DNA: TGTGCCAGCTCACCACCGGAAGTCTACGAGCAGTACTTC; CDR3: CASSPPEVYEQYF
D: .; size: .; J: TRBJ2-3; V: TRBV10-3; DNA: TGTGCCATCAGTGGTTCCGGGACTAGCACAGATACGCAGTATTTT; CDR3: CAISGSGTSTDTQYF
D: .; size: .; J: TRBJ2-7; V: TRBV2; DNA: TGTGCCAGCGGTGGTCGTCCAGGGTCCAACGAGCAGTACTTC; CDR3: CASGGRPGSNEQYF
D: .; size: .; J: TRBJ2-5; V: TRBV29-1; DNA: TGCAGCGTTGGTTTCGGTCAGGGGGGGTTCCAAGAGACCCAGTACTTC; CDR3: CSVGFGQGGFQETQYF
D: .; size: few; J: TRBJ2-7; V: TRBV12-3/TRBV12-4; DNA: TGTGCCAGCAGCACCCTACAGGGTCACGAGCAGTACTTC; CDR3: CASSTLQGHEQYF